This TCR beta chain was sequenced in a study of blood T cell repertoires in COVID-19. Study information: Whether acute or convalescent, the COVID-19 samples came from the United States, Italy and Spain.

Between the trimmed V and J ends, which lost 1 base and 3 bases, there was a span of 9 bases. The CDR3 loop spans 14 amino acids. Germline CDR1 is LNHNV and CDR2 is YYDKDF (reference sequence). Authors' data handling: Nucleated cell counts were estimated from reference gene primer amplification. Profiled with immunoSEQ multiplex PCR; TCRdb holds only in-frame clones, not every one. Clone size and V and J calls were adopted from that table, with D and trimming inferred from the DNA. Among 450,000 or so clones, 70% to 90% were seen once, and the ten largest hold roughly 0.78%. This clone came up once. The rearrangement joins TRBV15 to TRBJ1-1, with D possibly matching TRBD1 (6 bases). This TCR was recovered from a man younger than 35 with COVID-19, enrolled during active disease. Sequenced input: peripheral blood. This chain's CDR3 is CATSRVGTYTEAFF. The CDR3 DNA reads TGTGCCACCAGCAGAGTTGGGACATACACTGAAGCTTTCTTT.